This entry lists 22 T cell receptor beta chains sequenced from one sample in a study of cytomegalovirus exposure and HLA in healthy donors. PCR amplification relied on 60 Vbeta primers (plus 13 Jbeta primers). The method was immunoSEQ multiplex PCR; TCRdb's version includes in-frame clones alone and lacks a portion of them. The sample lists 95,000 to 150,000 clones, roughly 82% occurring once. Input material: PBMCs. The receptors derive from a woman aged 35 to 49 in good health and CMV-seropositive.

This rearrangement joins TRBV29-1 to TRBJ2-2; D is uncertain. V dropped 4 bases and J dropped 6 bases, with 9 bases sitting between them. Germline assignment: CDR1 SQVTM and CDR2 ANQGSEA. The CDR3 length is 12 residues. The CDR3 DNA is TGCAGCGTTGGAGGTATCCCCGGGGAGCTGTTTTTT. It codes for CSVGGIPGELFF.

The chain links TRBV14 to TRBJ2-5; D perhaps matches TRBD1 (6 bases). The end of the DNA fits TRBJ2-7 better, so the J call may be wrong. The CDR3 runs 13 residues. CDR1 is SGHDN and CDR2 is FVKESK in the germline V gene. In nucleotides, the CDR3 is TGTGCCAGCAGCCGACAGGATACCTACGAGCAGTACTTC. As protein: CASSRQDTYEQYF.

This chain connects TRBV7-9 to TRBJ1-1, with unresolved D. Trimming shortened V by 4 bases and J by 1 base, and 7 bases separated the two germline ends. There are 13 residues in the CDR3. Germline V lookup: CDR1 SEHNR, CDR2 FQNEAQ (reference sequence). CDR3 bases: TGTGCCAGCAGCTCGACACCGAACACTGAAGCTTTCTTT. Its protein product is CASSSTPNTEAFF.

This sequence joins TRBV19 and TRBJ1-3; D perhaps matches TRBD1 (6 bases). Germline CDR1 is LNHDA and CDR2 is SQIVND (reference sequence). This CDR3 is 15 amino acids long. V was cut by 5 bases and J by 4 bases, with 15 bases left in between. The CDR3 here is CASSFTGYIGNTIYF. The CDR3 DNA reads TGTGCCAGTAGTTTTACAGGGTACATCGGAAACACCATATATTTT.

This chain joins TRBV7-9 and TRBJ2-5, with 15 bases identical to TRBD2. This CDR3 comprises 17 residues. V lost 5 bases and J lost 2; bases outside the gene matches: 6. Germline values: CDR1 SEHNR, CDR2 FQNEAQ (reference sequence). The CDR3: CASSPGTSGRLQETQYF. As DNA, the CDR3 is TGTGCCAGCAGCCCCGGGACTAGCGGGAGGCTACAAGAGACCCAGTACTTC.

The chain couples TRBV4-2 to TRBJ2-1; 8 nucleotides match TRBD2. V lost 4 bases, J lost 8 bases, and 7 bases stayed unmatched. This CDR3 has 14 residues. CDR1 is LGHNA and CDR2 is YNFKEQ in the germline V gene. The DNA for the CDR3 is TGTGCCAGCAGCCGGGACCCAGCGGGAGATGAGCAGTTCTTC. Translating it yields CASSRDPAGDEQFF.

This clone was counted a few times. The chain is built from TRBV18 and TRBJ1-1; no clear D. V was shortened by 3 bases and J by 1 base, with 6 bases between the two germline ends. Germline V gene data show CDR1 as KGHSH and CDR2 as LQKENI. This CDR3 is 13 amino acids long. The CDR3 reads CASSPLKNTEAFF. The CDR3 DNA sequence: TGTGCCAGCTCACCCTTAAAGAACACTGAAGCTTTCTTT.

This chain connects TRBV5-1 to TRBJ1-3; maybe TRBD1 (6 bases). The CDR3 spans 14 residues. Germline CDR1 SGHRS, CDR2 YFSETQ. Trimming took 2 bases from V and 2 from J, leaving 8 bases between them. CDR3 amino acids: CASSLTGTGNTIYF. The CDR3 coding sequence is TGCGCCAGCAGCTTAACAGGGACTGGAAACACCATATATTTT.

The V and J genes are TRBV30 and TRBJ2-1; TRBD2 matches 9 bases. This CDR3 has 14 amino acids. CDR1 and CDR2 (germline): GTSNPN, SVGIG (reference sequence). V shed 7 bases, J shed 4 bases, and the junction held 8 bases outside the gene matches. The CDR3 region is CASSSSGIYNEQFF. In nucleotides, the CDR3 is TGTGCCTCCAGTTCTAGCGGGATATACAATGAGCAGTTCTTC.

The genes are TRBV5-4 and TRBJ2-2; D may be TRBD1 (6 bases). This CDR3 is built from 15 residues. The germline V gene encodes CDR1 SGHNT and CDR2 YYREEE (reference sequence). With 4 bases removed from V and 1 base from J, the gap between germline ends came to 11 bases. CDR3 DNA: TGTGCCAGCAGCCCCCGGGACAAGAACACCGGGGAGCTGTTTTTT. Encoded protein: CASSPRDKNTGELFF.

This clone was detected only once. The chain combines TRBV28 with TRBJ2-1; the D is unclear. Trimming removed 8 bases from V and 0 bases from J, with 8 bases in between. Germline assignment: CDR1 MDHEN and CDR2 SYDVKM. The CDR3 is made up of 13 amino acids. CDR3 sequence reads: CASVNNSYNEQFF. CDR3 sequence (DNA): TGTGCCAGCGTTAATAACTCCTACAATGAGCAGTTCTTC.

V usage is TRBV2 and J usage is TRBJ1-5; 8 bases align to TRBD1. This CDR3 is 13 amino acids long. J was trimmed by 6 bases and V by 6 bases; bases with no gene match: 4. Looked up from germline, CDR1 is SNHLY and CDR2 is FYNNEI. The CDR3 region has the DNA TGTGCCAGCAGCCGACAGGGGACTCAGCCCCAGCATTTT. Encoded protein: CASSRQGTQPQHF.

The gene calls are TRBV5-4 and TRBJ1-2, with a tentative D call TRBD1 (6 bases). This CDR3 has 18 residues. Trimming shortened V by 4 bases and J by 0 bases, and 22 bases separated the two germline ends. CDR1 SGHNT and CDR2 YYREEE come from the germline V gene (reference sequence). CDR3 loop: CASSVNRVQEDTNYGYTF. DNA for the CDR3: TGTGCCAGCAGCGTGAACAGGGTTCAAGAGGATACTAACTATGGCTACACCTTC.

This rearrangement joins TRBV30 to TRBJ2-1; 11 bases agree with TRBD2. The CDR3 runs 14 residues. Trimming at V came to 4 bases and at J to 4 bases, leaving 3 bases not matched to a gene. Germline lookup yields CDR1 GTSNPN and CDR2 SVGIG (reference sequence). The CDR3 nucleotides are TGTGCCTGGAAACTAGCGGGAGCGTACAATGAGCAGTTCTTC. Protein sequence: CAWKLAGAYNEQFF.

To note about this clone: Its ends do not fully match the called genes, so a read error is possible. The chain joins TRBV7-9 to TRBJ1-4; TRBD1 matches 7 bases. The CDR3 is 17 residues long. Looked up from germline, CDR1 is SEHNR and CDR2 is FQNEAQ (reference sequence). The chain's CDR3 is CSSSLMGQRISDEKLFF. CDR3 coding DNA: TGTTCCAGCAGCTTAATGGGACAGCGTATTTCGGATGAAAAACTGTTTTTT.

The chain uses TRBV5-4 and TRBJ2-7, with D unresolved. V gave up 6 bases and J gave up 4 bases, with 8 bases separating them. The V gene's germline CDR1 is SGHNT and CDR2 YYREEE (reference sequence). CDR3 size: 11 residues. The CDR3 loop is CASTLLYEQYF. CDR3 coding DNA: TGTGCCAGCACCCTCCTGTACGAGCAGTACTTC.

This clone showed up just a few times. The chain carries TRBV29-1 and TRBJ1-4; D gene ambiguous. Looked up from germline, CDR1 is SQVTM and CDR2 is ANQGSEA. The CDR3 spans 12 residues. Trimming pared 3 bases from V and 5 bases from J, leaving 7 bases between. The CDR3 sequence is CSVEAGNEKLFF. The DNA of the CDR3 is TGCAGCGTTGAGGCGGGAAATGAAAAACTGTTTTTT. Filled out from reference TRBV29-1 and TRBJ1-4, the complete variable domain reads SAVISQKPSRDICQRGTSLTIQCQVDSQVTMMFWYRQQPGQSLTLIATANQGSEATYESGFVIDKFPISRPNLTFSTLTVSNMSPEDSSIYLCSVEAGNEKLFFGSGTQLSVL.

The chain recombines TRBV9 with TRBJ2-7, with 7 positions matching TRBD2. V lost 0 bases to trimming and J lost 1 base; unmatched junction nucleotides: 10. Germline values: CDR1 SGDLS, CDR2 YYNGEE. The CDR3 runs 17 residues. The CDR3 DNA is TGTGCCAGCAGCGTAGGTCGACTAGCCGACAATTCCTACGAGCAGTACTTC. Translation: CASSVGRLADNSYEQYF.

The rearrangement joins TRBV6-6 to TRBJ2-2; D is unclear. CDR1 is MNHNY and CDR2 is SVGAGI in the germline V gene (reference sequence). This CDR3 spans 15 amino acids. V lost 5 bases, J lost 3 bases, and 13 bases lay in between. The CDR3 DNA is TGTGCCAGCAGTCGAAACCGACAAGACACCGGGGAGCTGTTTTTT. It is translated as CASSRNRQDTGELFF.

The chain couples TRBV30 to TRBJ2-3, with a weak D call TRBD2 (6 bases). The CDR3 consists of 13 residues. V dropped 2 bases and J dropped 5 bases, with 11 bases sitting between them. Germline lookup yields CDR1 GTSNPN and CDR2 SVGIG (reference sequence). CDR3 residues: CAWSPGAGDTQYF. The DNA of the CDR3 is TGTGCCTGGAGTCCGGGAGCGGGAGATACGCAGTATTTT.

This clone appeared once. CDR3 bases: TGCGCCAGCAGCTTGGCAGTAAGGGGACTAGCGGGGAACTACGAGCAGTACTTC. Residues: CASSLAVRGLAGNYEQYF. V gene TRBV5-1 combines with J gene TRBJ2-7, with 13 bases identical to TRBD2. Per the germline V gene, CDR1 is SGHRS and CDR2 is YFSETQ. This CDR3 has 18 residues. The V gene end was trimmed by 0 bases and the J gene end by 3 bases; junction bases not matched to a gene: 9. Full variable domain (rest looked up from reference TRBV5-1 and TRBJ2-7): KAGVTQTPRYLIKTRGQQVTLSCSPISGHRSVSWYQQTPGQGLQFLFEYFSETQRNKGNFPGRFSGRQFSNSRSEMNVSTLELGDSALYLCASSLAVRGLAGNYEQYFGPGTRLTVT.

The chain carries TRBV6-1 and TRBJ2-6; no clear D. Germline assignment: CDR1 MNHNS and CDR2 SASEGT. The CDR3 loop spans 14 amino acids. V lost 5 bases, J lost 0 bases, and 5 bases lay in between. DNA of the CDR3: TGTGCCAGCAGTCCAAACTCTGGGGCCAACGTCCTGACTTTC. Amino acid sequence: CASSPNSGANVLTF.